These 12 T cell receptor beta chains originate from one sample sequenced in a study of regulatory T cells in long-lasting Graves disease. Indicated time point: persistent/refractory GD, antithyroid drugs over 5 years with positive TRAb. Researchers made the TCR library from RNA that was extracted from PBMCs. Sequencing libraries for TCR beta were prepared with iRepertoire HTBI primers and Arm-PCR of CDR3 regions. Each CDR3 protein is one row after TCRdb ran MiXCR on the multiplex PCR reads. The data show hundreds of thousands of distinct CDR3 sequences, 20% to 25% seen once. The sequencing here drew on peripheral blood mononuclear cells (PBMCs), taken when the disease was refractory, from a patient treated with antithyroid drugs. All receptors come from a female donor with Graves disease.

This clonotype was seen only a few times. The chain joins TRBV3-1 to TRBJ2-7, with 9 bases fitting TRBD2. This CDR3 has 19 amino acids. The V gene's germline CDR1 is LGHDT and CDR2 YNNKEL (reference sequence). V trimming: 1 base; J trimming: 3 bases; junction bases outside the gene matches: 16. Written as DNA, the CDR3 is TGTGCCAGCAGCCAAGTCTCCCGTAACTTAGCGGGAGCAGGCTACGAGCAGTACTTC. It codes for CASSQVSRNLAGAGYEQYF.

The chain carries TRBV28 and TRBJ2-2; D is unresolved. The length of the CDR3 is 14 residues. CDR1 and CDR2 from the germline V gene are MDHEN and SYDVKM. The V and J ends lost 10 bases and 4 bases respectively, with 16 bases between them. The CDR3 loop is CATRDPKGTGELFF. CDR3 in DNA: TGTGCCACCCGAGACCCGAAGGGCACCGGGGAGCTGTTTTTT.

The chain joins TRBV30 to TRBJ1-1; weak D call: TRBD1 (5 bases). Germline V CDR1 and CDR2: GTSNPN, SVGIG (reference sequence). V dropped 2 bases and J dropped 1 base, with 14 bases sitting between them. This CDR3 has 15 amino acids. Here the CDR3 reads CAWSSWGGENTEAFF. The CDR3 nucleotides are TGTGCCTGGAGTTCCTGGGGCGGAGAGAACACTGAAGCTTTCTTT.

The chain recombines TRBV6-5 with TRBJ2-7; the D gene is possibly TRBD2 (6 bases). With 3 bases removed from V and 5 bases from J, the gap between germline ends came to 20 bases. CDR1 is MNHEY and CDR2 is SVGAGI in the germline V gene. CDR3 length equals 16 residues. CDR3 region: CASSYNRPSDSHEQYF. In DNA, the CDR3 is TGTGCCAGCAGTTATAACCGGCCTAGCGATTCTCACGAGCAGTACTTC.

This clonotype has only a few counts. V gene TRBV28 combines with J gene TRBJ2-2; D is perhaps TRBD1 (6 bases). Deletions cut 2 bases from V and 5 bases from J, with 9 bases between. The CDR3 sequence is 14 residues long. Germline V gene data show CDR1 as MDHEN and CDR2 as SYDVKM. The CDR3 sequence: CASSLGGQTGELFF. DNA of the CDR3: TGTGCCAGCAGTTTAGGGGGACAAACCGGGGAGCTGTTTTTT.

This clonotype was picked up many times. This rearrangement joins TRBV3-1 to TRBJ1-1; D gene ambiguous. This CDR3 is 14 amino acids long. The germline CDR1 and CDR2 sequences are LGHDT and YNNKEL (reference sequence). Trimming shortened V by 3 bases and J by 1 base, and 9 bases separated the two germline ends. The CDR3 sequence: CASSHQQPNTEAFF. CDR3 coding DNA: TGTGCCAGCAGCCACCAGCAGCCGAACACTGAAGCTTTCTTT.

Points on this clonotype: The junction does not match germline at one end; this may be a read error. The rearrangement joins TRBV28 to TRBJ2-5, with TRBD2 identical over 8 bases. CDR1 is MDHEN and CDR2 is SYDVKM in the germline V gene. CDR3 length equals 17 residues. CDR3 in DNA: TGTGCCAGCAGTTTACGGCTAGGAGCGGGAGAGCAAGAGACCCAGCACTTC. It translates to CASSLRLGAGEQETQHF.

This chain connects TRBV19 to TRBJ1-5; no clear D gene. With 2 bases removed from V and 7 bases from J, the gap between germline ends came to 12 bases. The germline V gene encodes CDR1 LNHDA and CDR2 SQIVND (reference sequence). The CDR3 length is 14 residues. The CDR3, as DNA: TGTGCCAGTAGTATACTTCTAGGGATACAGCCCCAGCATTTT. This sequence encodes CASSILLGIQPQHF.

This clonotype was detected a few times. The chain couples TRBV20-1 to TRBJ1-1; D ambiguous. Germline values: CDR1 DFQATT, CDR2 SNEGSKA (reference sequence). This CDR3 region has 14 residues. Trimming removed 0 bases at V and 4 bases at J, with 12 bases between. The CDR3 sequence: CSARDLDGPTEAFF. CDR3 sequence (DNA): TGCAGTGCTAGAGATCTGGACGGCCCCACTGAAGCTTTCTTT.

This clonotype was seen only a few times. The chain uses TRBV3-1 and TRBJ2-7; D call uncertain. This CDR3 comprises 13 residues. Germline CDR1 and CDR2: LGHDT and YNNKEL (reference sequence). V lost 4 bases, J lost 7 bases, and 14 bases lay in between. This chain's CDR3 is CASSPGPTGEQYF. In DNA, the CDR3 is TGTGCCAGCAGCCCCGGCCCAACGGGTGAGCAGTACTTC.

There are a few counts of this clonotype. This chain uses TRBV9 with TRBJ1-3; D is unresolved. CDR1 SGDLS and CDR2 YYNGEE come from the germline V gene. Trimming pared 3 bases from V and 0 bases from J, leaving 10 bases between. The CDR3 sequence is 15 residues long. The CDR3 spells CASSETDFSGNTIYF. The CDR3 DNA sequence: TGTGCCAGCAGCGAAACAGACTTCTCTGGAAACACCATATATTTT.

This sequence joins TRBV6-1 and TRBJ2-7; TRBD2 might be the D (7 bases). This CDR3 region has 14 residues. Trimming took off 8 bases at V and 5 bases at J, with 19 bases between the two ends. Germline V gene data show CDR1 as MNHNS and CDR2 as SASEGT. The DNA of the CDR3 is TGTGCCAGCGGCTTAGAAAGGGGGGGGGACGAGCAGTACTTC. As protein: CASGLERGGDEQYF.